This TCR beta chain originates from a study of PD-1 blockade in classical Hodgkin lymphoma. Time point indicated: cycle 4 day 1 (C4D1), after more than five weeks of nivolumab. All patients experienced relapse after autologous stem cell transplantation, and brentuximab vedotin exposure was variable. Assay used: immunoSEQ multiplex PCR; TCRdb lists only in-frame clones, some missing. The sample has fewer than 95,000 clones; 83% are singletons. The CDR3 is made up of 15 amino acids. Germline loops: CDR1 MNHNS, CDR2 SASEGT. The V and J ends lost 3 bases and 2 bases respectively, with 13 bases between them.

The sample was peripheral blood mononuclear cells (PBMCs), taken before the fourth cycle of nivolumab. The V gene is TRBV6-1, the J gene TRBJ1-2; D remains ambiguous. The receptor was isolated from a human donor with classical Hodgkin lymphoma. The DNA for the CDR3 is TGTGCCAGCAGTGAGTGGGGAGCCGAAAACTATGGCTACACCTTC. Protein product: CASSEWGAENYGYTF.